The rows below give T cell receptor beta chains drawn from one sample of a study of shared clonotypes between healthy human individuals. Sequencing used immunoSEQ multiplex PCR; TCRdb keeps in-frame clones, though not all of them. Of more than 600,000 clones in the sample, just over 90% were seen once. Material: naive CD8+ T cells sorted from blood. These receptors originate from a man aged 25-45 years in good health. The CDR3 runs from the conserved cysteine through the conserved F or W. The D gene is left open where the match is weak. Size is omitted from some rows. Given values are once, few, many or a class for expanded clones.

j_call: TRBJ2-3
clone_size: .
d_call: .
v_call: TRBV7-9
cdr3_aa: CASSLSDPYTDTQYF
cdr3_nt: TGTGCCAGCAGCTTATCGGACCCTTACACAGATACGCAGTATTTT

j_call: TRBJ2-7
clone_size: .
d_call: .
v_call: TRBV7-9
cdr3_aa: CASSPPHTIYEQYF
cdr3_nt: TGTGCCAGCAGCCCCCCCCATACAATCTACGAGCAGTACTTC

j_call: TRBJ2-7
clone_size: .
d_call: TRBD2
v_call: TRBV15
cdr3_aa: CATSRVLMSSGSLYEQYF
cdr3_nt: TGTGCCACCAGCAGAGTTTTAATGTCAAGCGGGAGTCTGTACGAGCAGTACTTC

j_call: TRBJ2-2
clone_size: .
d_call: TRBD2
v_call: TRBV7-8
cdr3_aa: CASSLRRVGEGGSGELFF
cdr3_nt: TGTGCCAGCAGCTTACGAAGGGTGGGCGAGGGAGGGTCCGGGGAGCTGTTTTTT

j_call: TRBJ1-4
clone_size: .
d_call: TRBD1
v_call: TRBV6-1
cdr3_aa: CASSEYATGKGGEKLFF
cdr3_nt: TGTGCCAGCAGTGAATACGCGACAGGGAAAGGCGGCGAAAAACTGTTTTTT

j_call: TRBJ1-1
clone_size: few
d_call: TRBD1
v_call: TRBV5-5
cdr3_aa: CASSLDRGNTEAFF
cdr3_nt: TGTGCCAGCAGCTTGGACAGGGGAAACACTGAAGCTTTCTTT

j_call: TRBJ2-7
clone_size: once
d_call: .
v_call: TRBV6-1
cdr3_aa: CASSPHLEIHEQYF
cdr3_nt: TGTGCCAGCAGCCCCCACCTCGAGATCCACGAGCAGTACTTC

j_call: TRBJ2-2
clone_size: .
d_call: .
v_call: TRBV4-3
cdr3_aa: CASSQDSGGELFF
cdr3_nt: TGCGCCAGCAGCCAAGACTCGGGCGGGGAGCTGTTTTTT

j_call: TRBJ2-7
clone_size: .
d_call: .
v_call: TRBV15
cdr3_aa: CATSRDLSYEQYF
cdr3_nt: TGTGCCACCAGCAGGGACTTATCCTACGAGCAGTACTTC

j_call: TRBJ2-1
clone_size: .
d_call: TRBD1
v_call: TRBV12-5
cdr3_aa: CASVGDREEQFF
cdr3_nt: TGTGCTAGTGTTGGGGACAGGGAAGAGCAGTTCTTC

j_call: TRBJ1-2
clone_size: .
d_call: .
v_call: TRBV29-1
cdr3_aa: CSVEGEVQGNYGYTF
cdr3_nt: TGCAGCGTTGAAGGGGAGGTACAGGGCAACTATGGCTACACCTTC

j_call: TRBJ2-1
clone_size: .
d_call: .
v_call: TRBV6-5
cdr3_aa: CASSYSGDEQFF
cdr3_nt: TGTGCCAGCAGTTATTCAGGGGATGAGCAGTTCTTC

j_call: TRBJ2-5
clone_size: .
d_call: TRBD2
v_call: TRBV2
cdr3_aa: CASSDSVTDSGRALLGETQYF
cdr3_nt: TGTGCCAGCAGTGATTCCGTCACCGATAGCGGGAGGGCACTTTTAGGAGAGACCCAGTACTTC

j_call: TRBJ2-3
clone_size: .
d_call: .
v_call: TRBV11-2
cdr3_aa: CASSLGIVGTDTQYF
cdr3_nt: TGTGCCAGCAGCTTAGGGATAGTGGGCACAGATACGCAGTATTTT

j_call: TRBJ2-1
clone_size: .
d_call: TRBD2
v_call: TRBV15
cdr3_aa: CATSRDRALADEQFF
cdr3_nt: TGTGCCACCAGCAGAGATAGGGCACTAGCGGACGAGCAGTTCTTC

j_call: TRBJ2-7
clone_size: .
d_call: .
v_call: TRBV4-3
cdr3_aa: CASSQDNGSAEQYF
cdr3_nt: TGCGCCAGCAGCCAAGACAATGGGAGTGCCGAGCAGTACTTC

j_call: TRBJ2-7
clone_size: .
d_call: .
v_call: TRBV15
cdr3_aa: CATSRDRGYEQYF
cdr3_nt: TGTGCCACCAGCAGAGACAGGGGTTACGAGCAGTACTTC

j_call: TRBJ1-4
clone_size: .
d_call: .
v_call: TRBV15
cdr3_aa: CATSNTRNPEKLFF
cdr3_nt: TGTGCCACCAGCAATACCCGAAACCCTGAAAAACTGTTTTTT

j_call: TRBJ1-4
clone_size: .
d_call: .
v_call: TRBV28
cdr3_aa: CASSLTWAGGKLFF
cdr3_nt: TGTGCCAGCAGCCTGACTTGGGCGGGGGGAAAACTGTTTTTT

j_call: TRBJ2-3
clone_size: .
d_call: .
v_call: TRBV7-8
cdr3_aa: CASSLGGADTQYF
cdr3_nt: TGTGCCAGCAGCTTAGGGGGGGCCGATACGCAGTATTTT

j_call: TRBJ1-1
clone_size: .
d_call: .
v_call: TRBV19
cdr3_aa: CASSIFVRVDTEAFF
cdr3_nt: TGTGCCAGTAGTATATTCGTCAGGGTGGACACTGAAGCTTTCTTT

j_call: TRBJ2-7
clone_size: once
d_call: TRBD1
v_call: TRBV7-9
cdr3_aa: CASSFDRGKSEQYF
cdr3_nt: TGTGCCAGCAGCTTTGACAGGGGTAAAAGCGAGCAGTACTTC

j_call: TRBJ2-7
clone_size: .
d_call: TRBD2
v_call: TRBV4-1
cdr3_aa: CASSQWEREMNEQYF
cdr3_nt: TGCGCCAGCAGCCAATGGGAGCGGGAGATGAACGAGCAGTACTTC

j_call: TRBJ2-7
clone_size: .
d_call: .
v_call: TRBV10-2
cdr3_aa: CASSDPTGYNHEQYF
cdr3_nt: TGCGCCAGCAGTGATCCGACGGGATACAACCACGAGCAGTACTTC

j_call: TRBJ2-7
clone_size: few
d_call: .
v_call: TRBV28
cdr3_aa: CASSFLDYEQYF
cdr3_nt: TGTGCCAGCAGTTTCCTAGACTACGAGCAGTACTTC

j_call: TRBJ1-1
clone_size: .
d_call: .
v_call: TRBV21-1
cdr3_aa: CASRGVNTEAFF
cdr3_nt: TGTGCCAGCCGCGGAGTGAACACTGAAGCTTTCTTT

j_call: TRBJ1-1
clone_size: .
d_call: .
v_call: TRBV30
cdr3_aa: CAWSVTANTEAFF
cdr3_nt: TGTGCCTGGAGTGTTACAGCGAACACTGAAGCTTTCTTT